This T cell receptor (beta chain) originates from a study of vaccination and CD4 T cells after COVID-19. At the Johns Hopkins FTIC core, DNA taken from cultured CD4+ T cells was sequenced by way of the Oncomine TCR Beta short-read assay. From CD4+ T cells that had been cultured, genomic DNA was extracted. One entry per CDR3 protein, called by TCRdb with MiXCR from the PCR reads. The sample comprises tens of thousands of distinct CDR3 sequences, roughly 50% of which are singletons, and roughly 6.1% rests with the top ten. Treatment of the sample: roughly 10-day PBMC culture with coronavirus spike peptide pools or control peptides (ViraFEST assay). The CDR3 spans 14 residues. The germline gives CDR1 MNHEY, CDR2 SVGEGT. The germline V and J ends were trimmed by 3 bases and 5 bases, with 14 bases remaining between them. A note on this clonotype: Antigen: not known.

Sequencing input: CD4+ T cells from blood, cultured in vitro. The V call is TRBV6-2 or TRBV6-3, the J call TRBJ2-7, with D perhaps being TRBD1 or TRBD2 (6 bases each). The source of this sequence is a human donor who had recovered from COVID-19. CDR3 in amino acids: CASSYLGGKNEQYF. The CDR3 coding sequence is TGTGCCAGCAGTTATTTAGGGGGGAAAAACGAGCAGTACTTC.